This record looks at one T cell receptor beta chain sequence and its context. The antigen is not known. This record comes from a study of shared clonotypes between healthy human individuals. V gave up 7 bases and J gave up 3 bases, with 11 bases separating them. The germline V gene has CDR1 SQVTM and CDR2 ANQGSEA. CDR3 length: 12 amino acids. General study findings and limits: Only blood was sampled; tissue repertoires likely differ.

TCRdb's copy holds only in-frame clones and misses some; the assay was immunoSEQ multiplex PCR. Of under 2,000,000 clones in the sample, approximately 95% are singletons; the top ten hold 0.95% to 1.5%. The naive CD8 subset, CD45RO-negative cells positively selected for CCR7, excluded terminally differentiated effector memory CD45RA+ cells. The rearrangement links TRBV29-1 to TRBJ2-3, with D unclear. This clonotype was sampled from a man aged 18 to 35 in good health. Sequences were obtained from naive CD8+ T cells sorted from blood. The CDR3 spells CSAEDGTDTQYF. For the CDR3, the DNA is TGCAGCGCCGAGGACGGAACAGATACGCAGTATTTT.